Following are 10 T cell receptor beta chains from one sample sequenced in a study of control samples from healthy donors and cancer patients. Method: immunoSEQ multiplex PCR; TCRdb's copy keeps in-frame clones and lacks some. The profile shows roughly 100,000 clones, roughly 91% of them singletons. The source material was PBMCs. These receptors were collected from a man in his fifties or sixties with lung cancer.

The chain combines TRBV6-6 with TRBJ2-3; D unresolved. CDR1 MNHNY and CDR2 SVGAGI come from the germline V gene (reference sequence). There are 14 residues in the CDR3. Trimming removed 6 bases at V and 0 bases at J, with 10 bases between. The CDR3: CASRVPDSTDTQYF. The CDR3 coding sequence is TGTGCCAGCAGGGTACCGGACAGCACAGATACGCAGTATTTT.

With regard to this clone: At one boundary the junction diverges from the germline segment, which might be a read error. The same CDR3 arises from other DNA sequences in this sample as well. Written as DNA, the CDR3 is TGTCCCAGCAGTTCAGAAACGCGGGGGGGCCGGACCGGGGAGCTGTTTTTT. Translation gives CPSSSETRGGRTGELFF. This chain links TRBV27 with TRBJ2-2; 9 bases line up with TRBD2. This CDR3 has 17 amino acids. The V gene's germline CDR1 is MNHEY and CDR2 SMNVEV (reference sequence).

This clone was recorded once. The gene calls are TRBV5-8 and TRBJ1-5; D not resolved. The CDR3 length is 14 residues. Germline CDR1 SGHTS, CDR2 YDEGEE. Trimming took 5 bases from V and 0 from J, leaving 9 bases between them. The CDR3 DNA sequence: TGTGCCAGCAGTCTGTGGTCTAGCAATCAGCCCCAGCATTTT. Protein sequence: CASSLWSSNQPQHF.

The chain combines TRBV6-6 with TRBJ2-1, with 7 bases fitting TRBD2. The CDR3 covers 15 residues. With V trimmed by 5 bases and J by 4 bases, 8 bases remained unmatched. Germline CDR1 reads MNHNY; CDR2 reads SVGAGI (reference sequence). The CDR3 region is CASSPVSGGYNEQFF. CDR3 coding DNA: TGTGCCAGCAGTCCCGTTTCGGGGGGTTACAATGAGCAGTTCTTC.

The chain links TRBV10-1 to TRBJ2-2; 9 nucleotides agree with TRBD1. V was pared by 4 bases and J by 3 bases, with 3 bases of the junction left unmatched. This CDR3 has 15 residues. Germline V gene sequence: CDR1 WNHNN, CDR2 SYGVQD (reference sequence). The CDR3 here is CASSGTGGYTGELFF. Here the CDR3 DNA reads TGCGCCAGCAGTGGAACAGGGGGCTACACCGGGGAGCTGTTTTTT.

In nucleotides, the CDR3 is TGTGCCAGCAGCAAAGTACCGGGACAGCTATACAATGAGCAGTTCTTC. Its translation: CASSKVPGQLYNEQFF. The rearrangement uses TRBV21-1 and TRBJ2-1; TRBD1, the D gene given by the table, was not confirmed from the DNA. TRBV21-1 is a listed pseudogene. CDR3 length: 16 amino acids.

This clone ranks as medium-sized. The chain is built from TRBV27 and TRBJ2-1, with 8 bases identical to TRBD1. Germline CDR1 reads MNHEY; CDR2 reads SMNVEV (reference sequence). The J segment lost 7 bases and the V segment lost 7 bases, leaving 6 bases of the junction unmatched. This CDR3 has 13 residues. The CDR3 DNA follows: TGTGCCAGCAATAAACAGGGGGTGAATGAGCAGTTCTTC. Protein: CASNKQGVNEQFF.

With regard to this clone: An end of the junction does not agree with germline; a read error may underlie this. V is TRBV6-5 and J is TRBJ2-1, with TRBD1 identical over 7 bases. This CDR3 is built from 10 residues. Per the germline V gene, CDR1 is MNHEY and CDR2 is SVGAGI. CDR3 DNA sequence: TGTGCCAGCATAGGCAGGGGGTATGTCTTC. Amino acid sequence: CASIGRGYVF.

J is TRBJ1-2 and V is TRBV12-3 or TRBV12-4; D is undetermined. The CDR3 is 13 residues long. V was clipped by 3 bases and J by 7 bases, with 12 bases between them. The CDR3 DNA sequence: TGTGCCAGCAGTTTTAAGGTGGCGAGTGGCTACACCTTC. Translation: CASSFKVASGYTF.

V is TRBV5-1 and J is TRBJ2-7, with 7 bases fitting TRBD1. CDR1 is SGHRS, CDR2 YFSETQ, per germline. V shed 4 bases, J shed 1 base, and the junction held 5 bases outside the gene matches. The CDR3 spans 14 residues. This CDR3 reads CASSPQGQSYEQYF. Written as DNA, the CDR3 is TGCGCCAGCAGCCCACAGGGACAGTCCTACGAGCAGTACTTC.